This T cell receptor (beta chain) was identified in a study of blood T cell repertoires in COVID-19. Background on the study: The analysed material was cDNA or gDNA that came from T cells, B-cell-depleted T cells, or PBMCs.

Original processing notes: Estimation of nucleated cell counts was performed using reference gene primer amplification. Repertoires were generated with immunoSEQ multiplex PCR, while TCRdb's copy carries only in-frame clones and drops some. That table furnishes V, J and clone size, whereas the DNA furnished D and trimming. The profile shows 15,000 to 17,000 clones, approximately 83% of them singletons. Per germline, CDR1 SGHKS and CDR2 YYEKEE (reference sequence). The CDR3 covers 16 residues. Germline trimming cut 5 bases from V and 5 bases from J; bases unmatched to any gene: 8. This clone was seen a single time.

This TCR came from a man aged 65 to 85 in a cohort sampled during active COVID-19. The genes are TRBV5-5 and TRBJ2-3; 13 positions agree with TRBD2. Specimen: peripheral blood. The CDR3 spells CASSTSGRAEGDTQYF. The CDR3, as DNA: TGTGCCAGCAGTACTAGCGGGAGGGCCGAAGGAGATACGCAGTATTTT.